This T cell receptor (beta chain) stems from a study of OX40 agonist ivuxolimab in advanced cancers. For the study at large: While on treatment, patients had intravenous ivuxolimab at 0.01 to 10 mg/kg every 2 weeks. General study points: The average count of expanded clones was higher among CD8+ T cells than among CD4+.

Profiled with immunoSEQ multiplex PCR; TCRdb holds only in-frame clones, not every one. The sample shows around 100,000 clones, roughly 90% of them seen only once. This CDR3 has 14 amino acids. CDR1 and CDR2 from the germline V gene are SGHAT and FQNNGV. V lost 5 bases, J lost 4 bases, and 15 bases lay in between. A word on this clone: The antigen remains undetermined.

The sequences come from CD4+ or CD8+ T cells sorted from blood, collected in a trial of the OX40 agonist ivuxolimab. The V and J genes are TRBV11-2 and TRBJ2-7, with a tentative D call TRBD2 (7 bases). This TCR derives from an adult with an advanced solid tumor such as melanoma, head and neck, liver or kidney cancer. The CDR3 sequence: CASSPARGGYEQYF. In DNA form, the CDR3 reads TGTGCCAGCAGCCCAGCTAGGGGGGGTTACGAGCAGTACTTC.